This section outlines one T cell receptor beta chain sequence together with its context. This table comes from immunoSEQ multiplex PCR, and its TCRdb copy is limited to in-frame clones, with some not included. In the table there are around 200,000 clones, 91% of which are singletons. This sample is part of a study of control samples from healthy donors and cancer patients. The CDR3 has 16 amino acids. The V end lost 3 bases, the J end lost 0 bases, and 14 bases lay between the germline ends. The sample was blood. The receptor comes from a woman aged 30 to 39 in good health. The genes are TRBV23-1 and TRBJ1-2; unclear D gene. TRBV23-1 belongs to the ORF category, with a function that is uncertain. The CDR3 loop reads CASSQRQAIANYGYTF. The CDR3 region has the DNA TGCGCCAGCAGTCAGCGGCAGGCGATAGCTAACTATGGCTACACCTTC.